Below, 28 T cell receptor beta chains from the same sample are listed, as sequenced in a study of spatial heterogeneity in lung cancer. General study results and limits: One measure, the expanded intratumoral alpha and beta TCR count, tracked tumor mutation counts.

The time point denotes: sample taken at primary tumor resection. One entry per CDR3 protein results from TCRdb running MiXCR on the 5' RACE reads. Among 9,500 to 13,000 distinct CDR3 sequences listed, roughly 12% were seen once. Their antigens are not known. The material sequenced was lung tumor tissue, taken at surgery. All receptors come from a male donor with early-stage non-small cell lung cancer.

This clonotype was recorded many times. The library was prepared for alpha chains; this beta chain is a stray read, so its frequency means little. This chain's CDR3 is CASSDRPGSTGELFF. The CDR3 region has the DNA TGTGCCAGCAGTGACCGGCCAGGGTCGACCGGGGAGCTGTTTTTT. The chain joins TRBV6-4 to TRBJ2-2; TRBD1 is a possible D gene (5 bases). The V end was cut by 2 bases, the J end by 5 bases, with 12 bases between. From germline, CDR1 is MRHNA and CDR2 SNTAGT. The CDR3 runs to 15 residues.

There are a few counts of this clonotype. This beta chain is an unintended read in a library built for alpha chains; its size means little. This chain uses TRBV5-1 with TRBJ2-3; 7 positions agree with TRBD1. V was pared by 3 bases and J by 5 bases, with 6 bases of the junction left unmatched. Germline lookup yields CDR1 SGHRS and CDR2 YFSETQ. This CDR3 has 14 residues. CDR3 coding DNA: TGCGCCAGCAGCTCAAAACAGGGGCTAGATACGCAGTATTTT. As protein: CASSSKQGLDTQYF.

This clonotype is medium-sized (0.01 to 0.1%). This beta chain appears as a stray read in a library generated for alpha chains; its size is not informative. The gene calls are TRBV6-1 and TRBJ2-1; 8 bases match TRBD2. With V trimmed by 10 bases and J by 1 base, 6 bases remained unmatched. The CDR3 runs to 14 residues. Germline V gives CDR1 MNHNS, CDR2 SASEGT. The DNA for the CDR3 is TGTGCCAACGAACTAGCGGATTCCTACAATGAGCAGTTCTTC. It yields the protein CANELADSYNEQFF.

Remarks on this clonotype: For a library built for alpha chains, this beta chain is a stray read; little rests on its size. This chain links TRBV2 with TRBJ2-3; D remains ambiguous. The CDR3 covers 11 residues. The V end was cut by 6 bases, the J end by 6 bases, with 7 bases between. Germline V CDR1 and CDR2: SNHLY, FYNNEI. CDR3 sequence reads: CASSPYDTQYF. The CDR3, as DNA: TGTGCCAGCAGCCCGTACGATACGCAGTATTTT.

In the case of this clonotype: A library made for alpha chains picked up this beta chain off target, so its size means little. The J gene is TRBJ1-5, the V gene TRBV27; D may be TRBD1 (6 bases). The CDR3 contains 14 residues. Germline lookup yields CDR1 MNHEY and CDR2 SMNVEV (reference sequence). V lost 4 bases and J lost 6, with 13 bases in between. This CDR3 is CASSSDRSGQPQHF. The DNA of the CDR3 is TGTGCCAGCAGTTCCGACAGGTCTGGTCAGCCCCAGCATTTT.

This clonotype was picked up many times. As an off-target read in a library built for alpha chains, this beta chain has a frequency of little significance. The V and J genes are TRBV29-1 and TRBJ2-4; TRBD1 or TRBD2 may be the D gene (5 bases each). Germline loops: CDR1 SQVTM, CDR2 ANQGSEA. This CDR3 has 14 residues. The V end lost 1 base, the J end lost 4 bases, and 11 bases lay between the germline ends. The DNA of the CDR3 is TGCAGCGTTGAAGTAGTTGGGGGTAAAAACATTCAGTACTTC. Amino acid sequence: CSVEVVGGKNIQYF.

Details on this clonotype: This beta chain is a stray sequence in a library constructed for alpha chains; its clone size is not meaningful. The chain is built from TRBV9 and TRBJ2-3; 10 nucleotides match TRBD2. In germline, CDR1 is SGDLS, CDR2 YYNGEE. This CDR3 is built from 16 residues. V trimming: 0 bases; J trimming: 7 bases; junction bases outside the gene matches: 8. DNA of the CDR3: TGTGCCAGCAGCGTAGCACCCAGCGGGGGGGATCATACGCAGTATTTT. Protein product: CASSVAPSGGDHTQYF.

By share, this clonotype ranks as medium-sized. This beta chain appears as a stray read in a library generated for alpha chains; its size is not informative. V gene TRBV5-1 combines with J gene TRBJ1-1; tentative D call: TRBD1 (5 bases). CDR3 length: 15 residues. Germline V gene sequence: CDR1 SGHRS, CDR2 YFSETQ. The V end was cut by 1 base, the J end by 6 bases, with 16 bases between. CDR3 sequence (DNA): TGCGCCAGCAGCTTGAATTGGGGGATAGGGGCTGAAGCTTTCTTT. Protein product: CASSLNWGIGAEAFF. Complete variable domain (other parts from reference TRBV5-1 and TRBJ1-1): KAGVTQTPRYLIKTRGQQVTLSCSPISGHRSVSWYQQTPGQGLQFLFEYFSETQRNKGNFPGRFSGRQFSNSRSEMNVSTLELGDSALYLCASSLNWGIGAEAFFGQGTRLTVV.

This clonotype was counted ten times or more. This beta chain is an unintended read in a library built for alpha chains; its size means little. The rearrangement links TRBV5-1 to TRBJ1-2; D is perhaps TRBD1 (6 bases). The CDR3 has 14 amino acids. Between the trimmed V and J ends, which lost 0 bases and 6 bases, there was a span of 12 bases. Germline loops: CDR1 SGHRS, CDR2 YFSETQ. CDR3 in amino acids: CASSLEGGRNGYTF. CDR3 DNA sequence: TGCGCCAGCAGCTTGGAGGGGGGCCGGAATGGCTACACCTTC. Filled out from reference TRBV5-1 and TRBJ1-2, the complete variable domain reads KAGVTQTPRYLIKTRGQQVTLSCSPISGHRSVSWYQQTPGQGLQFLFEYFSETQRNKGNFPGRFSGRQFSNSRSEMNVSTLELGDSALYLCASSLEGGRNGYTFGSGTRLTVV.

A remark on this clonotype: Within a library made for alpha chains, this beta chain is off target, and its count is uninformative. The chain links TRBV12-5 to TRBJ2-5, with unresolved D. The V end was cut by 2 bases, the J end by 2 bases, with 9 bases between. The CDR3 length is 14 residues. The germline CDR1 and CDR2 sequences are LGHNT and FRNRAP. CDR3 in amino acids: CASGLRQQQETQYF. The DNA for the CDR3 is TGTGCTAGTGGTTTGAGGCAGCAACAAGAGACCCAGTACTTC.

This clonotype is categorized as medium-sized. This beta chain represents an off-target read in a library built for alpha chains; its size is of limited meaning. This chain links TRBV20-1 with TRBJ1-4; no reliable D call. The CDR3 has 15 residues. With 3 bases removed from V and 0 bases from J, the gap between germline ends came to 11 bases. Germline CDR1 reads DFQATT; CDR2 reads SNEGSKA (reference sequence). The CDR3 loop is CSASSSGATNEKLFF. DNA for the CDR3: TGCAGTGCTAGTTCTAGTGGAGCAACTAATGAAAAACTGTTTTTT.

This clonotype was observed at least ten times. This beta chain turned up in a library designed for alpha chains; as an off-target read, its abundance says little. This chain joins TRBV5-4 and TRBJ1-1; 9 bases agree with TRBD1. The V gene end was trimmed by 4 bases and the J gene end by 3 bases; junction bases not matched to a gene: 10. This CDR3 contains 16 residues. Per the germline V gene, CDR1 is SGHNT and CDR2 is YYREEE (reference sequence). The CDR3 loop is CASSAPGQGSDTEAFF. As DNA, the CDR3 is TGTGCCAGCAGCGCGCCGGGACAGGGATCCGACACTGAAGCTTTCTTT.

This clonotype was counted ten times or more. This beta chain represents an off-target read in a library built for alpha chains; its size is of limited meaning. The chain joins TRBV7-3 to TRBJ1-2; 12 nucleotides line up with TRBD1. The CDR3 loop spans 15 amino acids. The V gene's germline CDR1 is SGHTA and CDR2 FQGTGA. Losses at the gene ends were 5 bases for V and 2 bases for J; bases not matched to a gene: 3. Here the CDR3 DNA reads TGTGCCAGCAGCCCGGGACAGGGGGCGAACTATGGCTACACCTTC. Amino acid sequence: CASSPGQGANYGYTF.

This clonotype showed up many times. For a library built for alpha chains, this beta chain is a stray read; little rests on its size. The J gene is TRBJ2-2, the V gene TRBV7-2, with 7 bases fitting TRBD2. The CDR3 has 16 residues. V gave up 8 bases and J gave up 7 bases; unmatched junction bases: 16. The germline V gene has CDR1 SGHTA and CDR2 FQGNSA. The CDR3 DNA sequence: TGTGCCAGCTCCTTAGACGGGAGGAGGATGGTCGGGGAGCTGTTTTTT. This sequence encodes CASSLDGRRMVGELFF.

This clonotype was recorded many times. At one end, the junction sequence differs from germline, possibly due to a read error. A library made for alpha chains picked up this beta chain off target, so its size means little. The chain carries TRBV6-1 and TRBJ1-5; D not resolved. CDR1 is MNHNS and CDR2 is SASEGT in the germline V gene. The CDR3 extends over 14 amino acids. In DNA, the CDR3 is TGTGCCAGCAGTGAGAACAGCCCCCATCAGACCCAGCATTTT. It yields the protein CASSENSPHQTQHF.

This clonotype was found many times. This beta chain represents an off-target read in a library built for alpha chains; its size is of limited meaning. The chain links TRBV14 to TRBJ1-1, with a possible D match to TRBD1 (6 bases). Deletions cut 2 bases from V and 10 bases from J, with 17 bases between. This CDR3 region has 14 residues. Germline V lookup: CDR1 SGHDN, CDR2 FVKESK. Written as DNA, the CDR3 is TGTGCCAGCAGCCAAAGCGGGGGGCCGTCTCTAGCTTTCTTT. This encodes CASSQSGGPSLAFF.

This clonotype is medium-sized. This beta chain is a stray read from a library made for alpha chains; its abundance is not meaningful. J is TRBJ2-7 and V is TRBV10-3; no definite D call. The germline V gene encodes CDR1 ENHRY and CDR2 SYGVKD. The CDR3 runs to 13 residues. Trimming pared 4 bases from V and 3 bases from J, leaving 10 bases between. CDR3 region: CAISVDKNYEQYF. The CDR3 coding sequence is TGTGCCATCAGTGTTGACAAAAACTACGAGCAGTACTTC.

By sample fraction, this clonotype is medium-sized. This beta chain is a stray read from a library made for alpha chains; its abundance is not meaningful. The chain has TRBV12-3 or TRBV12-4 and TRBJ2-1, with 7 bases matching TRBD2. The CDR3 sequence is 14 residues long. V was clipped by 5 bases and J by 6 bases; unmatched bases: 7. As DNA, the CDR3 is TGTGCCAGCAGTCCCTTACGGGGGGTCAATGAGCAGTTCTTC. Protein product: CASSPLRGVNEQFF.

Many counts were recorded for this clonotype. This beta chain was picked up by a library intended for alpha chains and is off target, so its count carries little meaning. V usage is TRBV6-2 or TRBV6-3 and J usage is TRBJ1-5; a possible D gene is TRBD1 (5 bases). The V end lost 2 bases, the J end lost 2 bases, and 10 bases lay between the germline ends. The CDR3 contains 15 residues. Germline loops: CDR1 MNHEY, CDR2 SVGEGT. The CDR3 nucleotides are TGTGCCAGCAGTTACGGCAGGGTGGGCAATCAGCCCCAGCATTTT. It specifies CASSYGRVGNQPQHF.

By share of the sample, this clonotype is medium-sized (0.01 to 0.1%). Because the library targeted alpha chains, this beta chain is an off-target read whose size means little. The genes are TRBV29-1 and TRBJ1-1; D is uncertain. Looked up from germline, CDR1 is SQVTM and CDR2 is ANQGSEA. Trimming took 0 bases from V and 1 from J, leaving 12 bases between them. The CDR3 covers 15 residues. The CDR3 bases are TGCAGCGTTGAAGATCGCCGAGCGGGGAACACTGAAGCTTTCTTT. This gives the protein CSVEDRRAGNTEAFF.

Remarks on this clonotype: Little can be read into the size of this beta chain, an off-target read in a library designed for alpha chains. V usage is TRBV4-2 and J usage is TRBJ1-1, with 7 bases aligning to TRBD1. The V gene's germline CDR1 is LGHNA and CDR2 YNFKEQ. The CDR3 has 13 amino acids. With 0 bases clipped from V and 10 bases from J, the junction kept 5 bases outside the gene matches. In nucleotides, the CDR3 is TGTGCCAGCAGCCAAGAGTTCGGGGACAGAGCTTTCTTT. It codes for CASSQEFGDRAFF.

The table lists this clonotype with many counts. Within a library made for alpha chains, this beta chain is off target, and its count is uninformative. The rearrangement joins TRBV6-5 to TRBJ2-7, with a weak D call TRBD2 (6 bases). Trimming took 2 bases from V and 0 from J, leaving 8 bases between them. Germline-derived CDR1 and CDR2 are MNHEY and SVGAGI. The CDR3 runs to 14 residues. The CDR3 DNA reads TGTGCCAGCAGTTACGGGAGGAGCTCCTACGAGCAGTACTTC. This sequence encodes CASSYGRSSYEQYF.

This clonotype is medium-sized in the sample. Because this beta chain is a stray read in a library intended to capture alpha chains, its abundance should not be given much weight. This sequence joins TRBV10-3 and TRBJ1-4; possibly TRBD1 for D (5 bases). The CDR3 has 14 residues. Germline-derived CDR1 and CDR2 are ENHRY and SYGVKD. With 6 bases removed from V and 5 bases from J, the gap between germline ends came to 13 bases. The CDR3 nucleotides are TGTGCCATCAGCCCGGGACTGAGCAATGAAAAACTGTTTTTT. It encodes CAISPGLSNEKLFF.

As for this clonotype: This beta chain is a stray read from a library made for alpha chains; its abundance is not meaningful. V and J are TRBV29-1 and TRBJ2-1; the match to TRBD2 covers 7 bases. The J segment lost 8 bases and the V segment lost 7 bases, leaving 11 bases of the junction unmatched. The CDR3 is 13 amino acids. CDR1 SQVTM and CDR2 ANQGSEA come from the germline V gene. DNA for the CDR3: TGCAGCGCCCCGCGGGGAGGGTGGGATGAGCAGTTCTTC. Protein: CSAPRGGWDEQFF.

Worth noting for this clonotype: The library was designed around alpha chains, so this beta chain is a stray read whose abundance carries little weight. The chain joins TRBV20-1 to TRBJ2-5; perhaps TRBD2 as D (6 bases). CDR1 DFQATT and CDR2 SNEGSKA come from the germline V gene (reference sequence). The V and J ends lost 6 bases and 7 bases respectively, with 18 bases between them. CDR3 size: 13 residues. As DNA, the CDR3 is TGCAGTGCGATCCCCGGCGGGGTCAGGACCCAGTACTTC. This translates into CSAIPGGVRTQYF.

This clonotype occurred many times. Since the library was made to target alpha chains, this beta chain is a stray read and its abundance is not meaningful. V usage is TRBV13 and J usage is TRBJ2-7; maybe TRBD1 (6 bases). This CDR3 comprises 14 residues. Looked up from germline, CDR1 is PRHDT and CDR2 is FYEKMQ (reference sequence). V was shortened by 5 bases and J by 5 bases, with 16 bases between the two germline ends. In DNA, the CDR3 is TGTGCCAGCAGCCCAATCCGGTGGACAGACGAGCAGTACTTC. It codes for CASSPIRWTDEQYF.

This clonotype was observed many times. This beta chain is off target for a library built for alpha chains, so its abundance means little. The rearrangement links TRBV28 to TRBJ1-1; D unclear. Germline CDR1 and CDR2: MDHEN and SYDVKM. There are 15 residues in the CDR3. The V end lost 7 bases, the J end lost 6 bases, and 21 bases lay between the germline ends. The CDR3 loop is CASTAPNRRYPEAFF. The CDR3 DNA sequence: TGTGCCAGCACCGCTCCCAACAGACGGTACCCTGAAGCTTTCTTT.

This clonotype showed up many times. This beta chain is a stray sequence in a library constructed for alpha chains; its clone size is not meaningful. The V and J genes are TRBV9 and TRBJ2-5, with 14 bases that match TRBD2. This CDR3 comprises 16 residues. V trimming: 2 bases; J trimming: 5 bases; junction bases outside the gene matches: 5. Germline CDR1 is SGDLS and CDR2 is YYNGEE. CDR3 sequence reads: CASSVTSGRALETQYF. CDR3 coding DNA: TGTGCCAGCAGCGTGACTAGCGGGAGGGCCTTGGAGACCCAGTACTTC.